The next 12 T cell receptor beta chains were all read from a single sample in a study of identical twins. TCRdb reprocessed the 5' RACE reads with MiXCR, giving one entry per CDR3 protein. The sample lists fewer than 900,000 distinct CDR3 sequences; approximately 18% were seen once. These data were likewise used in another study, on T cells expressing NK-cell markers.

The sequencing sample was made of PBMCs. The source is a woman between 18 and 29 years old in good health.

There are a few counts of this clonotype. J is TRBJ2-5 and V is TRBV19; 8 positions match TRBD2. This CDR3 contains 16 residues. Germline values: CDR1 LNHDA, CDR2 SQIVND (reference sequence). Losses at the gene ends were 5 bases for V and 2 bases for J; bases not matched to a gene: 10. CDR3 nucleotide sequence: TGTGCCAGTAGTGTTCTGGCGGGAGGAGAACAAGAGACCCAGTACTTC. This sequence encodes CASSVLAGGEQETQYF.

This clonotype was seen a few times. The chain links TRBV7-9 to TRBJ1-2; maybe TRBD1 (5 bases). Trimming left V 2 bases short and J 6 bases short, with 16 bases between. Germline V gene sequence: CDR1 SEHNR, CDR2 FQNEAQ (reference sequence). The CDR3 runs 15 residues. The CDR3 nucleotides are TGTGCCAGCAGCTTAAAGGCAGGGAGAGGCAATGGCTACACCTTC. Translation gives CASSLKAGRGNGYTF.

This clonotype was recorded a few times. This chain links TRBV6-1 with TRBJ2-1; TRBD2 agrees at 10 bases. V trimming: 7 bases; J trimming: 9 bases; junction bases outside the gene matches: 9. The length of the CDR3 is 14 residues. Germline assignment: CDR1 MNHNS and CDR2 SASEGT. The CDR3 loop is CASTRSLAGVEQFF. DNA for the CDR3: TGTGCCAGCACCCGTAGCCTAGCGGGAGTTGAGCAGTTCTTC.

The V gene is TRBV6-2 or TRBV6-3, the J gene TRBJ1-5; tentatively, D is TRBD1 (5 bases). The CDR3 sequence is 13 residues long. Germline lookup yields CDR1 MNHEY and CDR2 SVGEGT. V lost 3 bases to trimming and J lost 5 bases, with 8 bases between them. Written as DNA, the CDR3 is TGTGCCAGCAGTTATTGGGGGGATCAGCCCCAGCATTTT. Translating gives CASSYWGDQPQHF.

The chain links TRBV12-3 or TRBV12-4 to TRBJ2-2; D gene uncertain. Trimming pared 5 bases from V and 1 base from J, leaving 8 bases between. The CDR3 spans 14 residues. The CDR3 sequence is CASSDNLNTGELFF. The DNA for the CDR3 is TGTGCCAGCAGTGACAACCTGAACACCGGGGAGCTGTTTTTT.

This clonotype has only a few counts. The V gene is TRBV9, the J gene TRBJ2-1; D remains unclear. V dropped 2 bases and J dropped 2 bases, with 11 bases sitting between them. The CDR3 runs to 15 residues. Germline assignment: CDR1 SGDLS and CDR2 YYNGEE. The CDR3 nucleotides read TGTGCCAGCAGCGTGTCCCATAGGGCCTACAATGAGCAGTTCTTC. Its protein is CASSVSHRAYNEQFF.

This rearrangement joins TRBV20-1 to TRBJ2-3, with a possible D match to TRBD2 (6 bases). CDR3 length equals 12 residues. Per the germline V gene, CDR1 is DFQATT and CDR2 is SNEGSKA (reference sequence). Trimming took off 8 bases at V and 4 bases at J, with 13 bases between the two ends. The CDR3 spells CSRGTPADTQYF. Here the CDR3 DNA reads TGCAGTCGGGGGACGCCCGCAGATACGCAGTATTTT.

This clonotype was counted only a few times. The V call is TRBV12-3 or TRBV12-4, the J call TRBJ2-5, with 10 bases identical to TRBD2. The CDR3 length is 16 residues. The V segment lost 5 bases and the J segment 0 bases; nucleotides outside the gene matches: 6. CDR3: CASSLLAGRHQETQYF. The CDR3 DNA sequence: TGTGCCAGCAGTCTACTAGCGGGACGGCACCAAGAGACCCAGTACTTC.

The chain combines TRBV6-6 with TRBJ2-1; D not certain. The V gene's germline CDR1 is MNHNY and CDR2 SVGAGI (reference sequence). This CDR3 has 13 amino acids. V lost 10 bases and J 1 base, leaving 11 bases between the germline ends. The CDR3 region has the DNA TGTGCCACTAAATCCTCGTCCTACAATGAGCAGTTCTTC. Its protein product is CATKSSSYNEQFF.

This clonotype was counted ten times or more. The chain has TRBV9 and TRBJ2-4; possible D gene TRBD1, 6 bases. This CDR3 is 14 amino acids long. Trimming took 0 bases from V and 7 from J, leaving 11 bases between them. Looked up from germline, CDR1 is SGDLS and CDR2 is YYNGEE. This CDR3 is CASSVGPGVNIQYF. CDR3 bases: TGTGCCAGCAGCGTAGGTCCAGGGGTCAACATTCAGTACTTC.

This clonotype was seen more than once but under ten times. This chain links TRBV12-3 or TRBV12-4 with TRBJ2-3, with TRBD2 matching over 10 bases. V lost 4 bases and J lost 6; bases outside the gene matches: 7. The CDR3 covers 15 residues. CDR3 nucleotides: TGTGCCAGCAGTTCAGCGGGGGGGACCTGGGATACGCAGTATTTT. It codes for CASSSAGGTWDTQYF.

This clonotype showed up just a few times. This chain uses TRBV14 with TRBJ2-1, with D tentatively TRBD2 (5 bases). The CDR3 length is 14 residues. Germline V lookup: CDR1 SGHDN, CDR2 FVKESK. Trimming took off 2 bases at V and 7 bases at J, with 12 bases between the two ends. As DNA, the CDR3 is TGTGCCAGCAGCCAACGTCCCGGGATAAATGAGCAGTTCTTC. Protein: CASSQRPGINEQFF. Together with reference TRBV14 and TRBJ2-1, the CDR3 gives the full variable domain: EAGVTQFPSHSVIEKGQTVTLRCDPISGHDNLYWYRRVMGKEIKFLLHFVKESKQDESGMPNNRFLAERTGGTYSTLKVQPAELEDSGVYFCASSQRPGINEQFFGPGTRLTVL.